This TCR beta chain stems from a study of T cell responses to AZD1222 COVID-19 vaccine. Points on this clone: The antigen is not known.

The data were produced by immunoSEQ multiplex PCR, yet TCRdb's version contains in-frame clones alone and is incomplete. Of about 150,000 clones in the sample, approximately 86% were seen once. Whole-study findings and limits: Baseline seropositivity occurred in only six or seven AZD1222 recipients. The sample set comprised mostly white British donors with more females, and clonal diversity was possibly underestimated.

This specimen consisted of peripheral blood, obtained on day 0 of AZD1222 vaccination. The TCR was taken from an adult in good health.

CDR3: CASKREPYNEQFF. CDR3 sequence (DNA): TGTGCCTCTAAGCGGGAACCCTACAATGAGCAGTTCTTC. The chain couples TRBV6-5 to TRBJ2-1; 7 bases match TRBD2. V lost 11 bases and J lost 2; bases outside the gene matches: 6. Looked up from germline, CDR1 is MNHEY and CDR2 is SVGAGI. There are 13 residues in the CDR3.